The subject of this entry is one T cell receptor beta chain. The antigen is not known. Per the original methods: For the immunoSEQ data, sequences were junction-only without quality scores, so filtering differed. The data were produced by immunoSEQ multiplex PCR, yet TCRdb's version contains in-frame clones alone and is incomplete. V and J calls and clone size are copied from that table; D and trimming were computed from the DNA. The sample lists 450,000 to 600,000 clones, about four fifths seen once, with around 13% in the top ten. The data stem from a study of shared clonotypes between healthy human individuals. Study-wide background: Aged between 18 and 49, the donors were a couple of women and three men. Study-level findings and limits: Among donors, the sharing of clonotypes was expected to be influenced by sequencing depth.

Each donor was a Caucasian adult residing in Nashville, Tennessee. V lost 1 base to trimming and J lost 7 bases; unmatched junction nucleotides: 16. CDR3 size: 18 residues. CDR1 MDHEN and CDR2 SYDVKM come from the germline V gene. This rearrangement joins TRBV28 to TRBJ2-1; 7 nucleotides line up with TRBD2. The sample was PBMCs. The clonotype originates from a middle-aged woman in good health. Some clones in this sample may be carry-over from other donors' samples. CDR3 region: CASSLYTGGSPSGNEQFF. As DNA, the CDR3 is TGTGCCAGCAGTTTATATACGGGAGGTTCCCCTTCGGGGAATGAGCAGTTCTTC.